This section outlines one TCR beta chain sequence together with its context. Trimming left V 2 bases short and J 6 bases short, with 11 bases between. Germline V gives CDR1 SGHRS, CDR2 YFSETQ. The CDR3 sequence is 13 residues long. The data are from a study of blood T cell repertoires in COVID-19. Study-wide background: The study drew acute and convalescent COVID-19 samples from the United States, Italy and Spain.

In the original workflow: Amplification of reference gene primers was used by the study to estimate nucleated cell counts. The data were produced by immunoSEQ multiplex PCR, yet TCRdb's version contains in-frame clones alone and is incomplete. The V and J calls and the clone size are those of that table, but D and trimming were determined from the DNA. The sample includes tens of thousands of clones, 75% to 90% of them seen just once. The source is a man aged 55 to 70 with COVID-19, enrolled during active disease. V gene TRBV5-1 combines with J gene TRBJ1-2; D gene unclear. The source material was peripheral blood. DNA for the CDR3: TGCGCCAGCAGCTTACCGGGGAAGGATGGCTACACCTTC. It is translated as CASSLPGKDGYTF. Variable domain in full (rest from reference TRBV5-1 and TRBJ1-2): KAGVTQTPRYLIKTRGQQVTLSCSPISGHRSVSWYQQTPGQGLQFLFEYFSETQRNKGNFPGRFSGRQFSNSRSEMNVSTLELGDSALYLCASSLPGKDGYTFGSGTRLTVV.